The next 13 T cell receptor beta chains were all read from a single sample in a study of beta chain features in type 1 diabetes. The study reverse transcribed the entire isolated RNA, so it sequenced expressed TCRB transcripts. Method: immunoSEQ multiplex PCR; TCRdb's copy keeps in-frame clones and lacks some. The sample yields about 320,000 clones, 14% seen once. The sequenced material came from central memory CD4+ T cells from blood. Receptor source: a man aged 25 to 40 in good health.

The chain recombines TRBV18 with TRBJ1-1; D is perhaps TRBD1 (5 bases). The CDR3 length is 15 residues. The V end lost 6 bases, the J end lost 1 base, and 15 bases lay between the germline ends. CDR1 is KGHSH, CDR2 LQKENI, per germline. The CDR3 region has the DNA TGTGCCAGCTCCCTTAAGGGGCAGCAGAACACTGAAGCTTTCTTT. It specifies CASSLKGQQNTEAFF.

At least ten counts were recorded for this clone. The same CDR3 can be traced to other DNA sequences in this sample. This rearrangement joins TRBV5-1 to TRBJ1-5; the D gene is possibly TRBD1 (5 bases). The V end lost 4 bases, the J end lost 6 bases, and 11 bases lay between the germline ends. The V gene's germline CDR1 is SGHRS and CDR2 YFSETQ. The CDR3 sequence is 13 residues long. The CDR3 protein is CASSEGPGQPQHF. The CDR3 nucleotides are TGCGCCAGCAGCGAGGGACCCGGTCAGCCCCAGCATTTT.

The chain employs TRBV6-5 and TRBJ1-2; TRBD1 is a possible D gene (5 bases). CDR1 is MNHEY, CDR2 SVGAGI, per germline. CDR3 length equals 13 residues. V lost 3 bases and J 2 bases, leaving 7 bases between the germline ends. The CDR3 loop is CASSYDRNYGYTF. The CDR3 coding sequence is TGTGCCAGCAGTTATGACAGAAACTATGGCTACACCTTC.

This clone was counted a few times. The J gene is TRBJ2-7, the V gene TRBV6-5; D gene ambiguous. This CDR3 spans 16 amino acids. V was clipped by 4 bases and J by 2 bases, with 18 bases between them. In germline, CDR1 is MNHEY, CDR2 SVGAGI. CDR3 loop: CASSFSSNANTYEQYF. The DNA for the CDR3 is TGTGCCAGCAGTTTCTCCTCGAACGCGAATACCTACGAGCAGTACTTC.

This clone turned up a few times. The V and J genes are TRBV7-2 and TRBJ2-1; TRBD2 matches 14 bases. Germline values: CDR1 SGHTA, CDR2 FQGNSA. The CDR3 consists of 15 residues. Unmatched junction bases numbered 4, after V lost 5 bases and J lost 7 bases. The CDR3 protein is CASSRLAGGPNEQFF. The CDR3 region has the DNA TGTGCCAGCAGCCGACTAGCGGGGGGGCCAAATGAGCAGTTCTTC. The full variable domain, completed using reference TRBV7-2 and TRBJ2-1, is GAGVSQSPSNKVTEKGKDVELRCDPISGHTALYWYRQSLGQGLEFLIYFQGNSAPDKSGLPSDRFSAERTGGSVSTLTIQRTQQEDSAVYLCASSRLAGGPNEQFFGPGTRLTVL.

This chain joins TRBV10-3 and TRBJ1-2; a possible D gene is TRBD1 (6 bases). CDR1 and CDR2 (germline): ENHRY, SYGVKD. The CDR3 has 12 residues. Trimming stripped 0 bases from V and 8 bases from J, with 7 bases between. CDR3: CAISESGTGYTF. The CDR3 DNA is TGTGCCATCAGTGAGTCGGGGACAGGCTACACCTTC.

The gene calls are TRBV5-4 and TRBJ2-7; no definite D call. V was pared by 2 bases and J by 7 bases, with 10 bases between. Germline loops: CDR1 SGHNT, CDR2 YYREEE (reference sequence). This CDR3 is built from 12 residues. CDR3 sequence (DNA): TGTGCCAGCAGCTTAGTCGGGCAGGAGCAGTACTTC. It yields the protein CASSLVGQEQYF.

This clone turned up a few times. The V call is TRBV6-5, the J call TRBJ1-5, with TRBD1 identical over 8 bases. With V trimmed by 6 bases and J by 6 bases, 10 bases remained unmatched. Germline V lookup: CDR1 MNHEY, CDR2 SVGAGI. The CDR3 covers 15 residues. CDR3 region: CASRPEDRESQPQHF. As DNA, the CDR3 is TGTGCCAGCAGACCAGAGGACAGGGAGAGTCAGCCCCAGCATTTT.

This clone occurred a few times. The gene calls are TRBV6-5 and TRBJ1-1; D is ambiguous. There are 12 residues in the CDR3. Trimming removed 6 bases from V and 1 base from J, with 6 bases in between. Germline V lookup: CDR1 MNHEY, CDR2 SVGAGI. CDR3 sequence (DNA): TGTGCCAGCAGGGCGAGGAACACTGAAGCTTTCTTT. Translation gives CASRARNTEAFF.

This clone was recorded only once. Being one base from a much bigger clone, this may be a read error. Other DNA variants within this sample encode the same CDR3. The V and J genes are TRBV7-7 and TRBJ2-5, with 8 bases that match TRBD2. The V gene's germline CDR1 is SSHAT and CDR2 FNYEAQ (reference sequence). This CDR3 region has 17 residues. The CDR3 region has the DNA TGTGCGTGCAGCCGCGGGTCCTCCGGGGGGGCTAAAGAGACCCAGTACTTC. It yields the protein CACSRGSSGGAKETQYF.

This clone was detected only a few times. This chain joins TRBV5-6 and TRBJ2-7; 7 bases map to TRBD1. This CDR3 is 17 amino acids long. The trim removed 4 bases at V and 1 base at J, leaving 14 bases unmatched. The germline V gene encodes CDR1 SGHDT and CDR2 YYEEEE. The DNA for the CDR3 is TGTGCCAGCAGCCCCCGGGACAGTCACCCTAAATCCTACGAGCAGTACGTC. Protein product: CASSPRDSHPKSYEQYV.

In its sample, this clone was seen a few times. The chain joins TRBV19 to TRBJ2-5; TRBD2 matches at 13 bases. The germline gives CDR1 LNHDA, CDR2 SQIVND (reference sequence). With 4 bases clipped from V and 3 bases from J, the junction kept 2 bases outside the gene matches. The CDR3 runs 15 residues. The CDR3 spells CASSTGLAGEETQYF. As DNA, the CDR3 is TGTGCCAGTAGTACCGGACTAGCGGGGGAAGAGACCCAGTACTTC. Full variable domain (rest looked up from reference TRBV19 and TRBJ2-5): DGGITQSPKYLFRKEGQNVTLSCEQNLNHDAMYWYRQDPGQGLRLIYYSQIVNDFQKGDIAEGYSVSREKKESFPLTVTSAQKNPTAFYLCASSTGLAGEETQYFGPGTRLLVL.

There are a few counts of this clone. This sequence joins TRBV25-1 and TRBJ1-2; D is uncertain. Germline V lookup: CDR1 MGHDK, CDR2 SYGVNS. The CDR3 is 14 amino acids. V was shortened by 2 bases and J by 8 bases, with 15 bases between the two germline ends. In DNA, the CDR3 is TGTGCCAGCAGTGAAGGGTTAGGAGACATCGGCTACACCTTC. It is translated as CASSEGLGDIGYTF.